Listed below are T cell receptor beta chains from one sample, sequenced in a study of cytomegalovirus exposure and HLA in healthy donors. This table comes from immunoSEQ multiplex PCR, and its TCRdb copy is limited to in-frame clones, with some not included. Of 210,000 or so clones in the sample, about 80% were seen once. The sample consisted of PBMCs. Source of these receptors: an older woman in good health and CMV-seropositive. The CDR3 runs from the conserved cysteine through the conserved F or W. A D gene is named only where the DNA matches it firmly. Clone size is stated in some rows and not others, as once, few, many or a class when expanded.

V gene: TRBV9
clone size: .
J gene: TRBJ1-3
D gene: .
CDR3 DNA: TGTGCCAGCAGCGCCAATCGAAACACCATATATTTT
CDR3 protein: CASSANRNTIYF

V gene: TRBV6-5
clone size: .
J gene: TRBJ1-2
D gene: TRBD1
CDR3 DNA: TGTGCCAGCAGTGTTGACAGGGTCGGGGACTATGGCTACACCTTC
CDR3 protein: CASSVDRVGDYGYTF

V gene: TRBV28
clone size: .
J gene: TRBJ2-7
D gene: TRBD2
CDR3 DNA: TGTGCCAGCAGCCAACTAGCGCCTATCTCCTACGAGCAGTACTTC
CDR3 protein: CASSQLAPISYEQYF

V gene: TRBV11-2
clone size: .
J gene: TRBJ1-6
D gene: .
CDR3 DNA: TGTGCCAGCAGCGGAGGACTGCTTCCCTATTCACCCCTCCACTTT
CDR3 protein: CASSGGLLPYSPLHF

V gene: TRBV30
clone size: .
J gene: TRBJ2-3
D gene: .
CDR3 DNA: TGTGCCTGGAGTGTAAAGGGACTGACGGATACGCAGTATTTT
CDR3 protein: CAWSVKGLTDTQYF

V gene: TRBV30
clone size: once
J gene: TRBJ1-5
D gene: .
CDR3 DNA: TGTGCCTGGAGTGTACAACGGGAACAGCCCCAGCATTTT
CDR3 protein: CAWSVQREQPQHF

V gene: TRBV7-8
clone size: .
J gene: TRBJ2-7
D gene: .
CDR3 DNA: TGTGCCAGCAGCTCCCGAAGGGGGACATTCCTCCACGAGCAGTACTTC
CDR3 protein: CASSSRRGTFLHEQYF

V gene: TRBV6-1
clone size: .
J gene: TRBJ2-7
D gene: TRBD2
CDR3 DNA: TGTGCCAGCAGTGTTGGCAGCGGGAGGGGGAGCTCCTACGAGCAGTACTTC
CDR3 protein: CASSVGSGRGSSYEQYF

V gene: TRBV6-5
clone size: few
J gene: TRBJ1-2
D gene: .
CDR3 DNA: TGTGCCAGCAGTTACAGACTGACTCCGGGCTACACCTTC
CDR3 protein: CASSYRLTPGYTF

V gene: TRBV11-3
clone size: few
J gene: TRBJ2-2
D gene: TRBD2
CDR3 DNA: TGTGCCAGCAGCTTCACTACCCTCTTTTCCAGCGGGAGGGCCTACGGGGAGCTGTTTTTT
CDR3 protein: CASSFTTLFSSGRAYGELFF

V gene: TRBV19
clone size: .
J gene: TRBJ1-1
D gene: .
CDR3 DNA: TGTGCCAGTAGTTCCAGGGGCAGAAGTGAAGCTTTCTTT
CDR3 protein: CASSSRGRSEAFF

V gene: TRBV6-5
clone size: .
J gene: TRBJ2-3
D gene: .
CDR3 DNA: TGTGCCAGCAGTTACTCTTTTCTTCTAACAGATACGCAGTATTTT
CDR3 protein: CASSYSFLLTDTQYF

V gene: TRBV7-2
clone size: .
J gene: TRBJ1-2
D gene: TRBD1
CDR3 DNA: TGTGCCAGCAGCCAATCGACAGGGTTTGGTGGCTACACCTTC
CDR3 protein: CASSQSTGFGGYTF

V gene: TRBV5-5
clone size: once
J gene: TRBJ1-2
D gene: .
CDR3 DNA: TGTGCCAGCAGCTTGTTATGGGGGGTGGATGGCTACACCTTC
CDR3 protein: CASSLLWGVDGYTF